A single sample is the source of the 7 T cell receptor beta chains below, sequenced in a study of cytotoxic CD8 clonotypes in ibrutinib-treated CLL. Sequenced by immunoSEQ multiplex PCR; TCRdb stores in-frame clones only, minus some. The sample records about 140,000 clones, 77% being singletons. Material: PBMCs, obtained after 12 months of ibrutinib treatment. Receptors were obtained from a human donor with chronic lymphocytic leukemia.

This sequence joins TRBV19 and TRBJ2-1, with D hard to call. Germline CDR1 and CDR2: LNHDA and SQIVND (reference sequence). This CDR3 is 14 amino acids long. The germline V and J ends were trimmed by 3 bases and 4 bases, with 10 bases remaining between them. In nucleotides, the CDR3 is TGTGCCAGTAGTATCCAGTCTAGTTACAATGAGCAGTTCTTC. Its translation: CASSIQSSYNEQFF.

The chain recombines TRBV7-6 with TRBJ2-1, with TRBD2 matching over 10 bases. J gave up 5 bases and V 8 bases, and 9 bases lay outside the gene matches. The CDR3 has 15 amino acids. From germline, CDR1 is SGHVS and CDR2 FNYEAQ. The chain's CDR3 is CASGLRTSGDNEQFF. The CDR3 DNA follows: TGTGCCAGCGGACTTAGGACTAGCGGAGACAATGAGCAGTTCTTC.

The chain recombines TRBV7-9 with TRBJ2-2; no clear D. There are 12 residues in the CDR3. In germline, CDR1 is SEHNR, CDR2 FQNEAQ (reference sequence). V was trimmed by 5 bases and J by 9 bases, leaving 10 bases between them. The CDR3 nucleotides read TGTGCCAGCAGCGAAGGCCCCAGGGAGCTGTTTTTT. Encoded protein: CASSEGPRELFF.

The chain carries TRBV4-2 and TRBJ1-3; D is ambiguous. The CDR3 loop spans 15 amino acids. The ends were cut back, 1 base at V and 2 bases at J, with 9 bases in the middle. Looked up from germline, CDR1 is LGHNA and CDR2 is YNFKEQ. The CDR3 region is CASSQGRAAGNTIYF. CDR3 DNA: TGTGCCAGCAGCCAAGGGAGGGCGGCTGGAAACACCATATATTTT.

J is TRBJ2-1 and V is TRBV7-2, with D tentatively TRBD2 (6 bases). CDR1 is SGHTA, CDR2 FQGNSA, per germline. The CDR3 spans 15 residues. V gave up 1 base and J gave up 1 base, with 8 bases separating them. In DNA form, the CDR3 reads TGTGCCAGCAGCTTAGGGGGGACTTCCTACAATGAGCAGTTCTTC. Translating gives CASSLGGTSYNEQFF. The variable domain in full, with the rest retrieved from reference TRBV7-2 and TRBJ2-1, is GAGVSQSPSNKVTEKGKDVELRCDPISGHTALYWYRQSLGQGLEFLIYFQGNSAPDKSGLPSDRFSAERTGGSVSTLTIQRTQQEDSAVYLCASSLGGTSYNEQFFGPGTRLTVL.

This chain connects TRBV9 to TRBJ1-2; tentatively, D is TRBD1 (6 bases). Germline V lookup: CDR1 SGDLS, CDR2 YYNGEE. V was trimmed by 2 bases and J by 6 bases, leaving 14 bases between them. This CDR3 has 14 amino acids. The CDR3 is CASSVRTGPHGYTF. CDR3 nucleotides: TGTGCCAGCAGCGTGAGAACAGGGCCCCATGGCTACACCTTC.

For the CDR3, the DNA is TGTGCCAGCAGCTTTCGGGACAGTCGAGGAAACACCATATATTTT. Its protein is CASSFRDSRGNTIYF. This chain links TRBV5-8 with TRBJ1-3, with 7 bases matching TRBD1. The CDR3 is 15 residues long. Trimming cost V 2 bases and J 4 bases; bases outside gene matches: 6. Germline values: CDR1 SGHTS, CDR2 YDEGEE.